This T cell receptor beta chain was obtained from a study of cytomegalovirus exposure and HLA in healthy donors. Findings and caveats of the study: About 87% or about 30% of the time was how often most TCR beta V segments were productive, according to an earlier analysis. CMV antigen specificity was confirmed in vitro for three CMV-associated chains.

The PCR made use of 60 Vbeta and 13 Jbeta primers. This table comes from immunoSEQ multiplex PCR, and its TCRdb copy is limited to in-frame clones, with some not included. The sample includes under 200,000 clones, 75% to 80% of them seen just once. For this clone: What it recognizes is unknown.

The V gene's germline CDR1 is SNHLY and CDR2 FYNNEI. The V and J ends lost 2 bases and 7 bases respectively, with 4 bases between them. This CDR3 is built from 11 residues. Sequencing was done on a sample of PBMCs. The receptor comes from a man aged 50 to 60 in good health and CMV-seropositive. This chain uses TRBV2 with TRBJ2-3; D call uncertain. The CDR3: CASSETYTQYF. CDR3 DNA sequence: TGTGCCAGCAGTGAAACTTATACGCAGTATTTT.